This TCR beta chain appears in the sequencing data of a study of T cells in Graves' hyperthyroidism and ophthalmopathy. Germline CDR1 reads MNHEY; CDR2 reads SMNVEV (reference sequence). The V segment lost 5 bases and the J segment 2 bases; nucleotides outside the gene matches: 6. The CDR3 consists of 16 residues. The sample holds many counts of this clonotype. Amplification targeted TCR beta CDR3 regions from RNA transcripts. When the TCR CDR3 underwent first-round RT-PCR, the HTBI primer set was used. One entry per CDR3 protein results from TCRdb running MiXCR on the multiplex PCR reads. The profile shows about 350,000 distinct CDR3 sequences, 15% to 20% of them singletons.

Sequences were obtained from blood. J is TRBJ2-2 and V is TRBV27, with 9 bases identical to TRBD1. This TCR was recovered from a woman aged 25-40 years with Graves' hyperthyroidism that later progressed to Graves' ophthalmopathy. CDR3 amino acids: CASSLGQGRNTGELFF. Here the CDR3 DNA reads TGTGCCAGCAGTCTGGGACAGGGTCGTAACACCGGGGAGCTGTTTTTT.